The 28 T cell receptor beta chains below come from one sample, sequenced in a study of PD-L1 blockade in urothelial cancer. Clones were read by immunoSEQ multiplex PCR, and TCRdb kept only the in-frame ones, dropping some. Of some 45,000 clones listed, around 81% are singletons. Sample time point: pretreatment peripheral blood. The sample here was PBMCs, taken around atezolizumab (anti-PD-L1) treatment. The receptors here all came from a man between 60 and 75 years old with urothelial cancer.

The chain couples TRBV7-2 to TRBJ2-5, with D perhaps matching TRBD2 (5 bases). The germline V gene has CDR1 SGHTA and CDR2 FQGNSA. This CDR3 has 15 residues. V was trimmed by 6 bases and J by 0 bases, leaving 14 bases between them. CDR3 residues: CASRPDGGYQETQYF. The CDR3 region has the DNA TGTGCCAGCAGACCTGATGGCGGGTACCAAGAGACCCAGTACTTC.

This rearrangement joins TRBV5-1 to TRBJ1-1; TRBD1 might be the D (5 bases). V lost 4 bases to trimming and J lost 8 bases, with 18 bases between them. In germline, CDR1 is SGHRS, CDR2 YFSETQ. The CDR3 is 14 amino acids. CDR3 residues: CASSPDGGEGEAFF. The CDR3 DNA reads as TGCGCCAGCAGCCCCGACGGGGGAGAGGGAGAAGCTTTCTTT.

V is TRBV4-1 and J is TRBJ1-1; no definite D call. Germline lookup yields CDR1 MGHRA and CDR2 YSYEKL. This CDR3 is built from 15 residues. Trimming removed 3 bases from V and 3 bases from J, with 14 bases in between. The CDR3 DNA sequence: TGCGCCAGCAGCCACTTTCGGGAGCTTTACACTGAAGCTTTCTTT. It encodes CASSHFRELYTEAFF.

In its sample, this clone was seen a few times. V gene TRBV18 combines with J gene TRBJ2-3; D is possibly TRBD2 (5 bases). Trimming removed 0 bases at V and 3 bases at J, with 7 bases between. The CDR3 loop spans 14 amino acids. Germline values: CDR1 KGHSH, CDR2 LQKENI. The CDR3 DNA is TGTGCCAGCTCACCACCGACGGGAACAGATACGCAGTATTTT. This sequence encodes CASSPPTGTDTQYF.

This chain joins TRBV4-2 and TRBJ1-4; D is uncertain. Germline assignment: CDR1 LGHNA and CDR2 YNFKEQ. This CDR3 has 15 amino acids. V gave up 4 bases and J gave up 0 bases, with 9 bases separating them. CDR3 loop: CASSPPGATNEKLFF. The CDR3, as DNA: TGTGCCAGCAGCCCACCGGGAGCAACTAATGAAAAACTGTTTTTT.

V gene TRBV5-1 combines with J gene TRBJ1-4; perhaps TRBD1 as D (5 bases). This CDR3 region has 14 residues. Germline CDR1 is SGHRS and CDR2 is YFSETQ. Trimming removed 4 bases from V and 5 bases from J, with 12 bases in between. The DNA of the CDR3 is TGCGCCAGCAGCGTTGGGGGACTAAATGAAAAACTGTTTTTT. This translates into CASSVGGLNEKLFF.

The CDR3 region is CASSSLAGYEQYF. CDR3 coding DNA: TGTGCCAGCAGCTCCTTAGCGGGCTACGAGCAGTACTTC. This chain joins TRBV11-2 and TRBJ2-7; 7 bases line up with TRBD2. J was trimmed by 3 bases and V by 4 bases; bases with no gene match: 3. Germline lookup yields CDR1 SGHAT and CDR2 FQNNGV. The CDR3 loop spans 13 amino acids.

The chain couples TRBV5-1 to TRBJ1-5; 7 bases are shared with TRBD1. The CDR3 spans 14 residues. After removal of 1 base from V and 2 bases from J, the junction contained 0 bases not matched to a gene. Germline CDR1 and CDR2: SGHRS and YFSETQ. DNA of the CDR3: TGCGCCAGCAGCTTGACAGGGGGCAATCAGCCCCAGCATTTT. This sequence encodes CASSLTGGNQPQHF.

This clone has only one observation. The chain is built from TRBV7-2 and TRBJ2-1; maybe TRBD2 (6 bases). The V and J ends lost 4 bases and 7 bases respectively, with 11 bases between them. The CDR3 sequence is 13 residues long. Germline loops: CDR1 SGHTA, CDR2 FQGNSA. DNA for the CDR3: TGTGCCAGCAGCTCGACTAGTTCGAATGAGCAGTTCTTC. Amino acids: CASSSTSSNEQFF.

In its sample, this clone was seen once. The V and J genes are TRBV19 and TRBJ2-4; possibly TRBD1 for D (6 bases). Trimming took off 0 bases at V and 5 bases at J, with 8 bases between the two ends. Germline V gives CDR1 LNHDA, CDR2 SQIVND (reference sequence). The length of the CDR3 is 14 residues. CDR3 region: CASSIEYRENIQYF. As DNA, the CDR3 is TGTGCCAGTAGTATAGAGTACAGGGAAAACATTCAGTACTTC.

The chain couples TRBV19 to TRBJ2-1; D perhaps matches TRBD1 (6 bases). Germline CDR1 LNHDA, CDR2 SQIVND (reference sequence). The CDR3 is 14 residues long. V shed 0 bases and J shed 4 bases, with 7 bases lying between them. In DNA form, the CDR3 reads TGTGCCAGTAGTATAGACAGGGGATACAATGAGCAGTTCTTC. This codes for CASSIDRGYNEQFF.

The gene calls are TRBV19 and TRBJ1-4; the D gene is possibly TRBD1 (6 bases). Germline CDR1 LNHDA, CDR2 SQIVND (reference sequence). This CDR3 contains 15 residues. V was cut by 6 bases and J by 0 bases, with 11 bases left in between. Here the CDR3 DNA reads TGTGCCAGTAGGACGGGACAAGCAACTAATGAAAAACTGTTTTTT. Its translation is CASRTGQATNEKLFF.

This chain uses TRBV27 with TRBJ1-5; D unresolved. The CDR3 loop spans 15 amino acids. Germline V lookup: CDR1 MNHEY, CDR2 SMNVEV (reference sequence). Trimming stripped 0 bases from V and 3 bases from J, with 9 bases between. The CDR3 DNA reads TGTGCCAGCAGTTTATCGAGGGTGACCAATCAGCCCCAGCATTTT. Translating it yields CASSLSRVTNQPQHF.

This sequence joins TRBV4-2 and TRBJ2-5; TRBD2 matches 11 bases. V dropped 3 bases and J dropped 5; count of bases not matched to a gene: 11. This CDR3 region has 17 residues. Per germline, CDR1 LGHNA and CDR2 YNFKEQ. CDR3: CASSHPWGLAGGETQYF. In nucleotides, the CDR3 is TGTGCCAGCAGCCACCCCTGGGGGCTAGCGGGGGGTGAGACCCAGTACTTC.

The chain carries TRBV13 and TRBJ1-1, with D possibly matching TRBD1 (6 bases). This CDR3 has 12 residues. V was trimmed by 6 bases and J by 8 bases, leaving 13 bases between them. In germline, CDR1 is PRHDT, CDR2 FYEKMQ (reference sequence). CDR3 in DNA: TGTGCCAGCAGTTATAGGGGGAGAGAAGCTTTCTTT. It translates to CASSYRGREAFF.

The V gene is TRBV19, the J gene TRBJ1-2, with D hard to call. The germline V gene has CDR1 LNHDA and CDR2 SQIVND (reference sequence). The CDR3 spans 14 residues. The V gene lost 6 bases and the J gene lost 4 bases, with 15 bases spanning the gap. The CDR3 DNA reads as TGTGCCAGTAGAGGGATCCTCGCGGGCTATGGCTACACCTTC. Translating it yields CASRGILAGYGYTF.

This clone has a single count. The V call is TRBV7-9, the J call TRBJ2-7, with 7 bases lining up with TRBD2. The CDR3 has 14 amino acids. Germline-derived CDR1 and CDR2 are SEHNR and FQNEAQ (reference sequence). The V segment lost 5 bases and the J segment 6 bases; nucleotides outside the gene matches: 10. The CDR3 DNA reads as TGTGCCAGCAGCCCCGGGGGGTCGGGGGGCGAGCAGTACTTC. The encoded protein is CASSPGGSGGEQYF. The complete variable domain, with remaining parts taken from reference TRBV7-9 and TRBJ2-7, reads DTGVSQNPRHKITKRGQNVTFRCDPISEHNRLYWYRQTLGQGPEFLTYFQNEAQLEKSRLLSDRFSAERPKGSFSTLEIQRTEQGDSAMYLCASSPGGSGGEQYFGPGTRLTVT.

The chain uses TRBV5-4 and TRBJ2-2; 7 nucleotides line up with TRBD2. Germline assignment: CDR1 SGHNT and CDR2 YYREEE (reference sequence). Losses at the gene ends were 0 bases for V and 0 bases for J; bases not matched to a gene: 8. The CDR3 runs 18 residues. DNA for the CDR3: TGTGCCAGCAGCTTGGCGGCAGGGAGGGCCTCGAACACCGGGGAGCTGTTTTTT. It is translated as CASSLAAGRASNTGELFF.

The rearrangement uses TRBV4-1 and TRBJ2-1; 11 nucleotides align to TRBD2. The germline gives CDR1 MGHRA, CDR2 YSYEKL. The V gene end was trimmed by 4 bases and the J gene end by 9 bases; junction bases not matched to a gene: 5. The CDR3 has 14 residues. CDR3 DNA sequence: TGCGCCAGCAGCCCAGAGCTAGCGGGAGGTGAGCAGTTCTTC. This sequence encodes CASSPELAGGEQFF.

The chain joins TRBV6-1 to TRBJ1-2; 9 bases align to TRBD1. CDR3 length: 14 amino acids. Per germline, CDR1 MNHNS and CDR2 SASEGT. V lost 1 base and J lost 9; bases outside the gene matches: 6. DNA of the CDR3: TGTGCCAGCAGTGAAGGTCCGACAGGGGGTAGCTACACCTTC. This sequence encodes CASSEGPTGGSYTF.

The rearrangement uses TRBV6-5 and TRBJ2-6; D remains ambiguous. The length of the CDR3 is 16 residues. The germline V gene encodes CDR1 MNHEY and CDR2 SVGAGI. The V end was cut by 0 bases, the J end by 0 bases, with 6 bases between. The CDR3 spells CASSYSTGSGANVLTF. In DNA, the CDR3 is TGTGCCAGCAGTTACTCGACGGGCTCTGGGGCCAACGTCCTGACTTTC.

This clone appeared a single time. The DNA of the CDR3 is TGTGCCAGCAGCTTAGGCGCGATCGGTACGACACGCACCGGGGAGCTGTTTTTT. As protein: CASSLGAIGTTRTGELFF. The chain is built from TRBV7-8 and TRBJ2-2, with D uncertain. This CDR3 is 18 amino acids long. CDR1 and CDR2 from the germline V gene are SGHVS and FQNEAQ. Trimming took 1 base from V and 4 from J, leaving 19 bases between them.

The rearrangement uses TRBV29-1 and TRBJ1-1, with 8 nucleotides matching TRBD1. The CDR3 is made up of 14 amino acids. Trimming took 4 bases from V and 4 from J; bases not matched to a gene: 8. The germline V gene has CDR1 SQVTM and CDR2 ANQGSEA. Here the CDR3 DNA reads TGCAGCGTTGCGAGGGGGACAGGCGGCACTGAAGCTTTCTTT. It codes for CSVARGTGGTEAFF.

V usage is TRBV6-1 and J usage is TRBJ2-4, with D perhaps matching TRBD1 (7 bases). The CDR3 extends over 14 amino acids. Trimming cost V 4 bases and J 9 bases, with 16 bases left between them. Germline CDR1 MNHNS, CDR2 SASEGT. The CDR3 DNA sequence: TGTGCCAGCAGTGGGGGTGCGGGACAGATCATTCAGTACTTC. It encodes CASSGGAGQIIQYF.

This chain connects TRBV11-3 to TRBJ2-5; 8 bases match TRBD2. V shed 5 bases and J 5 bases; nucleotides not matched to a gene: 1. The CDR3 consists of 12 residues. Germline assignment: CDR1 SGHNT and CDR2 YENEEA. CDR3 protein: CASSRGGETQYF. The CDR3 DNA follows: TGTGCCAGCAGCCGGGGGGGGGAGACCCAGTACTTC.

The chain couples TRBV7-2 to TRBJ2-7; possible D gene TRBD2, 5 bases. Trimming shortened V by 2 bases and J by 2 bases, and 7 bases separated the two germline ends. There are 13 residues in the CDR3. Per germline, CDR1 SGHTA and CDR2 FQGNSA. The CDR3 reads CASSLRGTYEQYF. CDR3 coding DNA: TGTGCCAGCAGCTTACGGGGTACCTACGAGCAGTACTTC. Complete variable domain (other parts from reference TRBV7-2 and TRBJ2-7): GAGVSQSPSNKVTEKGKDVELRCDPISGHTALYWYRQSLGQGLEFLIYFQGNSAPDKSGLPSDRFSAERTGGSVSTLTIQRTQQEDSAVYLCASSLRGTYEQYFGPGTRLTVT.

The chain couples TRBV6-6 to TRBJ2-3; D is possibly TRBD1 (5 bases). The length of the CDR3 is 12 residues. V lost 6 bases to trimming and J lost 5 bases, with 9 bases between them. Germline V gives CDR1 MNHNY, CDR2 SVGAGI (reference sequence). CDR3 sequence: CASRNQGDTQYF. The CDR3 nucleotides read TGTGCCAGCAGAAACCAGGGAGATACGCAGTATTTT.

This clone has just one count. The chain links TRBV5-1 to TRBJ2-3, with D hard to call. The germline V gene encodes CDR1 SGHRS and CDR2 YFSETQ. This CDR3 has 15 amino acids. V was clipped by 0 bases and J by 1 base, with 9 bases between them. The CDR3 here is CASSLGPGGTDTQYF. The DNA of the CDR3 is TGCGCCAGCAGCTTGGGACCAGGCGGCACAGATACGCAGTATTTT.